This section outlines one T cell receptor (beta chain) sequence together with its context. Its antigen remains unknown. Here immunoSEQ multiplex PCR was the method, and the copy in TCRdb shows in-frame clones only, minus some. Counted here are hundreds of thousands of clones, less than 80% occurring once; the ten biggest clones make up around 2%. This CDR3 contains 17 residues. V shed 4 bases and J 5 bases; nucleotides not matched to a gene: 17. Per the germline V gene, CDR1 is SGHKS and CDR2 is YYEKEE (reference sequence). The data are from a study of shared clonotypes between healthy human individuals. The wider study: Three plates each covered CD4 naive and memory; CD8 naive two, CD8 memory one.

Study conclusions and caveats: Only blood was sampled, and tissue TCR repertoires likely differ from blood ones. A reduction in generation probabilities was seen for non-shared clonotypes relative to those shared by all four donors.

The sequencing input was memory CD4+ T cells sorted from blood. Subset specified: CD45RA-negative fraction. The sequence was obtained from a woman aged 25 to 39 in good health. The chain carries TRBV5-5 and TRBJ2-5; 7 bases line up with TRBD1. The chain's CDR3 is CASSPGWDSNHPETQYF. CDR3 nucleotide sequence: TGTGCCAGCAGCCCGGGGTGGGACAGCAATCATCCTGAGACCCAGTACTTC.